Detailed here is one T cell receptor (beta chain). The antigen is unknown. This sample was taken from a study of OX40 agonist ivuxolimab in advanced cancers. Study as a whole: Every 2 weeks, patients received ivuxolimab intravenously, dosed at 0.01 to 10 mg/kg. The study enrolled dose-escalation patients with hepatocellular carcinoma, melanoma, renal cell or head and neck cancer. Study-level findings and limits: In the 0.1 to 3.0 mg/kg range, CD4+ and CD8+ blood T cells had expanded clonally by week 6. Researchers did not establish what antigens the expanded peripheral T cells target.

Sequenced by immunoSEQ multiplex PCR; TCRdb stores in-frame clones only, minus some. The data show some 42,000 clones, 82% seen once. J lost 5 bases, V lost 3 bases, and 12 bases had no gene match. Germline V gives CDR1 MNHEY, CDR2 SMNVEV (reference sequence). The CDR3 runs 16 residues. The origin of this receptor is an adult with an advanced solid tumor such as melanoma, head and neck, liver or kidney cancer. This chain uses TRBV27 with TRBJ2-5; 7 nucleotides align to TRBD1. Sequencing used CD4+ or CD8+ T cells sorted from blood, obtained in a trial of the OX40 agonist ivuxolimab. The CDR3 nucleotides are TGTGCCAGCAGTTTCAGTTCGACAGGGATAAGTGAGACCCAGTACTTC. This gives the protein CASSFSSTGISETQYF.